Listed below are T cell receptor beta chains from one sample, sequenced in a study of T cells in Graves' hyperthyroidism and ophthalmopathy. TCRdb processed the multiplex PCR reads anew with MiXCR; each CDR3 protein has one entry. Found here are some 600,000 distinct CDR3 sequences, about 14% of them singletons; the top ten hold about 5.8%. The sample taken for sequencing was blood. These receptors came from a woman in her twenties or thirties with Graves' hyperthyroidism that later progressed to Graves' ophthalmopathy. Both conserved end residues are trimmed from each CDR3. The D gene is left open where the match is weak.

J: TRBJ1-1; V: TRBV15; D: NA; CDR3: ATSRDRGITEAF
J: TRBJ2-7; V: TRBV6-1; D: TRBD1; CDR3: ASRSGTGGFYEQY
J: TRBJ1-1; V: TRBV6-1; D: TRBD1; CDR3: ASRIGQGWAEAF
J: TRBJ1-1; V: TRBV13; D: NA; CDR3: ASSLAPGFTEAF
J: TRBJ2-1; V: TRBV6-1; D: NA; CDR3: ASRSEKDNEQF
J: TRBJ2-7; V: TRBV12-3/TRBV12-4; D: TRBD1; CDR3: AISESTGQNDYEQY
J: TRBJ1-4; V: TRBV6-5; D: TRBD1; CDR3: ASSYGGTGPEKLF
J: TRBJ2-7; V: TRBV18; D: TRBD1; CDR3: ASSPPGQGTYEQY
J: TRBJ2-7; V: TRBV18; D: TRBD2; CDR3: ASSPLEREGAREQY
J: TRBJ2-1; V: TRBV29-1; D: TRBD1; CDR3: SVEEGTGVTF
J: TRBJ1-1; V: TRBV3-1; D: NA; CDR3: ASSQDLWRVTEAF
J: TRBJ1-1; V: TRBV19; D: NA; CDR3: ASSIGGKAF
J: TRBJ2-7; V: TRBV6-1; D: TRBD1; CDR3: ASTPDREFYEQY
J: TRBJ1-1; V: TRBV30; D: NA; CDR3: ACHPGVNTEAF
J: TRBJ2-3; V: TRBV19; D: NA; CDR3: ASNPFRGSTDTQY
J: TRBJ2-3; V: TRBV29-1; D: TRBD1; CDR3: SVGPGQPTDTQY
J: TRBJ2-5; V: TRBV5-6; D: TRBD2; CDR3: ASSLALGTSGSLVETQY
J: TRBJ1-5; V: TRBV2; D: NA; CDR3: ASKAEDQPQH
J: TRBJ1-2; V: TRBV6-1; D: TRBD1; CDR3: ASIPGQGNYGYT
J: TRBJ1-1; V: TRBV14; D: TRBD1; CDR3: ASSQDQTGIGNTEAF
J: TRBJ1-2; V: TRBV7-8; D: TRBD1; CDR3: ASSSDRGSYGYT
J: TRBJ1-1; V: TRBV24-1; D: NA; CDR3: ATSEGLGTAAAF
J: TRBJ2-1; V: TRBV19; D: NA; CDR3: ASSILGSSYNEQF
J: TRBJ2-3; V: TRBV7-7; D: NA; CDR3: ASSFGQSQGTDTQY
J: TRBJ1-2; V: TRBV27; D: NA; CDR3: ASSPGSLYGYT
J: TRBJ2-3; V: TRBV30; D: NA; CDR3: AWSEGGYTQY
J: TRBJ2-4; V: TRBV6-1; D: TRBD1; CDR3: ASSVGQGRNIQY
J: TRBJ2-7; V: TRBV29-1; D: NA; CDR3: SVGEESSSYEQY
J: TRBJ2-1; V: TRBV27; D: TRBD2; CDR3: ASSLEGGRAPYNEQF
J: TRBJ1-6; V: TRBV11-3; D: NA; CDR3: ASSLDYINSPPH
J: TRBJ2-1; V: TRBV24-1; D: NA; CDR3: ATSDPSGLTYNEQF
J: TRBJ1-2; V: TRBV20-1; D: NA; CDR3: SASGGNYGYT
J: TRBJ2-7; V: TRBV7-3; D: TRBD1; CDR3: ASSATGQLDEQY
J: TRBJ2-2; V: TRBV7-2; D: NA; CDR3: ASSLMGQLNTGELF
J: TRBJ2-6; V: TRBV11-2; D: NA; CDR3: ASSQHTGANVLT